These T cell receptor beta chains were read from a single sample in a study of cytomegalovirus exposure and HLA in healthy donors. The repertoire was sequenced with immunoSEQ multiplex PCR; TCRdb's copy has only in-frame clones and lacks some. This table holds some 65,000 clones, about 70% found once. The sequencing input was PBMCs. Receptors originate from a woman under 40 in good health and CMV-seronegative. CDR3s leave out the opening cysteine and the closing phenylalanine or tryptophan. Clone size is stated in some rows and not others, as once, few, many or a class when expanded.

>NA|TRBV7-2
ASSLESRGLSYEQY
>NA|TRBV29-1
SVRAGFKQGAGEQY
>NA|TRBV2
ASSPLVGGGTQY
>NA|TRBV30
AWSVMDSLSPLH
>once|TRBV28
ASSYARSPLH
>NA|TRBV7-9
ATLASGVNTGELF
>NA|TRBV28
ATGTGSTDTQY
>NA|TRBV7-8
ASSLRGGRTGNTIY
>NA|TRBV10-1
ARGSGGLYNTEAF
>once|TRBV6-5
ASSYTRDSYEQY
>once|TRBV11-3
ASSSRDSQYQETQY
>NA|TRBV5-1
ASSARQGGTGELF
>NA|TRBV27
ASSTDRGGTGELF
>NA|TRBV7-9
ASQLGGQPQH
>NA|TRBV30
AWSVQGGNTEAF
>NA|TRBV6-1
ASSLAGENIQY
>NA|TRBV5-1
ASSGQGAPGANVLT
>once|TRBV7-3
ASSLGGNSPLH
>NA|TRBV4-2
ASSQEEGTVQPQH
>NA|TRBV5-1
ANSAGGLAGGETQY
>NA|TRBV9
ASSVTLEHNEQF
>once|TRBV4-1
ASSQVGGGGYYEQY
>NA|TRBV6-5
ASSPGGISGNTIY
>NA|TRBV7-9
AGRGTDSYGNTEAF
>NA|TRBV30
AWTDPPGREGTEAF
>NA|TRBV7-2
ASSPGLAGGNEQF
>NA|TRBV9
ASSVGTGGAYEQY
>NA|TRBV9
ASSAIEETQY
>NA|TRBV4-1
ASSQVGGPKSGNEQF
>few|TRBV6-4
ASSVLAGEYNEQF
>NA|TRBV12-1
ASSSGQGARYGYT
>NA|TRBV30
AWKGGAMWVRTEKLF
>NA|TRBV29-1
SARENTEAF
>NA|TRBV6-5
ASSYEGGGYEQF
>NA|TRBV29-1
SVGRGGAVGELF
>few|TRBV27
ASSFAVSYEQY
>NA|TRBV6-1
ASSEKTRRNEQF
>NA|TRBV27
ASRGVWLAADTQY
>NA|TRBV9
ASRRTPSSYEQY
>few|TRBV27
ASSLGLTGNSPLH
>NA|TRBV7-2
ASSPHGSGTGELF
>NA|TRBV18
ASSPLSDRGLI
>NA|TRBV5-1
ASSYGRGGTDTQY
>NA|TRBV14
ASSLRTFYEQY
>NA|TRBV6-6
ASSSRDSLSYEQY
>NA|TRBV6-6
ASSSQGAGGYT
>NA|TRBV4-2
ASSRGGLAGGQVTDTQY
>NA|TRBV6-5
ASSYSRDGNTEAF
>once|TRBV5-1
ASSLVVREETQY
>NA|TRBV4-3
ASSQDRFEGAREKLF
>once|TRBV13
ASSPGTRITGELF
>NA|TRBV19
ASSTITGNYGYT
>NA|TRBV6-4
ASSDSYRSSYNEQF
>NA|TRBV30
AWRYGTGQANEQF
>NA|TRBV6-1
ASTFSYGYT
>NA|TRBV29-1
SAGGSWYSYEQY
>NA|TRBV7-3
ASSPSGGAFNEQF
>NA|TRBV28
ASSRPTGPTEKLF
>few|TRBV25-1
ASSATGVETQY
>NA|TRBV19
ASSMDRDYGYT